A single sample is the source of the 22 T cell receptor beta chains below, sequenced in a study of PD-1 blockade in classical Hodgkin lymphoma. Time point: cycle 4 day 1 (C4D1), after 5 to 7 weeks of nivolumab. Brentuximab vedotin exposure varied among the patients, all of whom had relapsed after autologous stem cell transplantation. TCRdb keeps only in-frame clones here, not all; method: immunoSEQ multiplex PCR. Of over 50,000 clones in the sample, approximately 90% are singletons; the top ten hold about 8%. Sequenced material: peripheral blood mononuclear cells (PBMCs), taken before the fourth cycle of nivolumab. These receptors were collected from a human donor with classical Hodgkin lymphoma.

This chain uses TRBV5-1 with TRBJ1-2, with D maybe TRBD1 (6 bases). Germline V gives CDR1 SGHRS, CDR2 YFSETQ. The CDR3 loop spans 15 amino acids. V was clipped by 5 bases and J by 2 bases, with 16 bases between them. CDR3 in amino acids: CASRATGLGNYGYTF. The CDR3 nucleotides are TGCGCCAGCAGGGCCACAGGGCTGGGGAACTATGGCTACACCTTC.

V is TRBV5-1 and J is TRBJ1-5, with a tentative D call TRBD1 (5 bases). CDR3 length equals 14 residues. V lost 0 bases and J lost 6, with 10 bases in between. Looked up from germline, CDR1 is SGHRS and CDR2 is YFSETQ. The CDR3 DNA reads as TGCGCCAGCAGCTTGGCCCCGGGGACTCAGCCCCAGCATTTT. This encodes CASSLAPGTQPQHF.

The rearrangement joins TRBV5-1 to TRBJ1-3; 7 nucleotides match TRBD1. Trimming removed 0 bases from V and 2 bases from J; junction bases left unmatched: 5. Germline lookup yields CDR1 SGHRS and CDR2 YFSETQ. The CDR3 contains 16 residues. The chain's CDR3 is CASSLDRQGAGNTIYF. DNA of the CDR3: TGCGCCAGCAGCTTGGATCGTCAGGGGGCTGGAAACACCATATATTTT.

The CDR3 here is CASSQDIRGVESYEQYF. Written as DNA, the CDR3 is TGCGCCAGCAGCCAAGATATCAGGGGAGTTGAATCCTACGAGCAGTACTTC. This rearrangement joins TRBV4-1 to TRBJ2-7; possible D gene TRBD1, 6 bases. There are 17 residues in the CDR3. V was cut by 0 bases and J by 1 base, with 16 bases left in between. The germline gives CDR1 MGHRA, CDR2 YSYEKL.

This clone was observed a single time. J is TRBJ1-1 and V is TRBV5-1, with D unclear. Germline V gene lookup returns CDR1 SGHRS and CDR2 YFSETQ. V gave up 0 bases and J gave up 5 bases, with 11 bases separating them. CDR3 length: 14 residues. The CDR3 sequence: CASSLVGQQTEAFF. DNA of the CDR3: TGCGCCAGCAGCTTGGTTGGCCAGCAGACTGAAGCTTTCTTT.

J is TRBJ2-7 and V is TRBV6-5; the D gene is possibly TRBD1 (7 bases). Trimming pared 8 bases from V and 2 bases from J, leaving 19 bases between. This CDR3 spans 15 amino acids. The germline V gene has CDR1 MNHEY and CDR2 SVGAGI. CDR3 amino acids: CASSSGGQGAYEQYF. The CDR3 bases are TGTGCCAGCTCATCAGGGGGGCAGGGAGCCTACGAGCAGTACTTC.

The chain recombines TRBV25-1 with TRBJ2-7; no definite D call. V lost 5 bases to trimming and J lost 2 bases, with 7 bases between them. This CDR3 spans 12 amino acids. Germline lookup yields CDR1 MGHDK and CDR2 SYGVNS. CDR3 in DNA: TGTGCCAGCAGTAAGACAACCTACGAGCAGTACTTC. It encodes CASSKTTYEQYF.

The CDR3 DNA reads TGTGCCAGCTCACCAAACCGGGGACAGGGGACAGGGGCCCAGTTCTTC. Its translation is CASSPNRGQGTGAQFF. This chain joins TRBV18 and TRBJ2-1; TRBD1 agrees at 10 bases. This CDR3 has 16 residues. The germline V gene encodes CDR1 KGHSH and CDR2 LQKENI. Unmatched junction bases numbered 14, after V lost 2 bases and J lost 13 bases. Full variable domain (outside the CDR3, taken from reference TRBV18 and TRBJ2-1): NAGVMQNPRHLVRRRGQEARLRCSPMKGHSHVYWYRQLPEEGLKFMVYLQKENIIDESGMPKERFSAEFPKEGPSILRIQQVVRGDSAAYFCASSPNRGQGTGAQFFGPGTRLTVL.

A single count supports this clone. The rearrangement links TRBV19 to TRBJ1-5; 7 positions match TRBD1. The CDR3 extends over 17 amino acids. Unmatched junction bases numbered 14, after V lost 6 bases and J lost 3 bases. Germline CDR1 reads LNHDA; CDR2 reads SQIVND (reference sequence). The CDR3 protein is CASSLLSQDRANQPQHF. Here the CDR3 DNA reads TGTGCCAGTAGCCTATTAAGTCAAGACAGGGCCAATCAGCCCCAGCATTTT. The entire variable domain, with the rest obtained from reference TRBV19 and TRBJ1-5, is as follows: DGGITQSPKYLFRKEGQNVTLSCEQNLNHDAMYWYRQDPGQGLRLIYYSQIVNDFQKGDIAEGYSVSREKKESFPLTVTSAQKNPTAFYLCASSLLSQDRANQPQHFGDGTRLSIL.

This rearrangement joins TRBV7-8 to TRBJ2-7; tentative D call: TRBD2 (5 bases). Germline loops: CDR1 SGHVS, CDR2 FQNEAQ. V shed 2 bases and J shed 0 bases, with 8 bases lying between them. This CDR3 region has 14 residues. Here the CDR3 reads CASSLRLASYEQYF. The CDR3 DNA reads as TGTGCCAGCAGCTTAAGGCTAGCCTCCTACGAGCAGTACTTC.

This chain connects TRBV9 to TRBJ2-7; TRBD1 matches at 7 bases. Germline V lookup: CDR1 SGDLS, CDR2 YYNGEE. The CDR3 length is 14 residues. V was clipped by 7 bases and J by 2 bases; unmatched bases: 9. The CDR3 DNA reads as TGTGCCAGCGGACCTACAGGGGTACCCTACGAGCAGTACTTC. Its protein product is CASGPTGVPYEQYF.

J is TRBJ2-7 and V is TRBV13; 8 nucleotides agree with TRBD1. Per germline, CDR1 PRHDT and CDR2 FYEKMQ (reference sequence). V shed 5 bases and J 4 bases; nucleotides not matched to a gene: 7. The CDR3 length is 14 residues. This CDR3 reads CASSLGQEGYEQYF. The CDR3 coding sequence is TGTGCCAGCAGCCTGGGACAGGAGGGGTACGAGCAGTACTTC.

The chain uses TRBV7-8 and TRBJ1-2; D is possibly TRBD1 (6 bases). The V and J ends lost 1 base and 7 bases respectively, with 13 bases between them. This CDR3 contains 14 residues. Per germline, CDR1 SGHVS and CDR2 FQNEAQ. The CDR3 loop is CASSLDRDTGGYTF. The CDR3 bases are TGTGCCAGCAGCTTAGACAGGGATACTGGTGGCTACACCTTC. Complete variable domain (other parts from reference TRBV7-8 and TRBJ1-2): GAGVSQSPRYKVAKRGQDVALRCDPISGHVSLFWYQQALGQGPEFLTYFQNEAQLDKSGLPSDRFFAERPEGSVSTLKIQRTQQEDSAVYLCASSLDRDTGGYTFGSGTRLTVV.

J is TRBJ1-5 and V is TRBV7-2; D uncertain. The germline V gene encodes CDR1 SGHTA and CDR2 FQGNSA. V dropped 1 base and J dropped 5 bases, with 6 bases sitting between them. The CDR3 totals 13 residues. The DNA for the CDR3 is TGTGCCAGCAGCTTAGGCCTTCATCAGCCCCAGCATTTT. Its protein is CASSLGLHQPQHF. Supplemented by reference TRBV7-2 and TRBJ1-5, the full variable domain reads GAGVSQSPSNKVTEKGKDVELRCDPISGHTALYWYRQSLGQGLEFLIYFQGNSAPDKSGLPSDRFSAERTGGSVSTLTIQRTQQEDSAVYLCASSLGLHQPQHFGDGTRLSIL.

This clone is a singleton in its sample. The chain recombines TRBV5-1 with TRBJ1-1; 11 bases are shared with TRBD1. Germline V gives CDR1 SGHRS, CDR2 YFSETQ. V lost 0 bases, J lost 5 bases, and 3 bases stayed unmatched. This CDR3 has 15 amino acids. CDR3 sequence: CASSLAGDRGTEAFF. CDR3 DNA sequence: TGCGCCAGCAGCTTGGCTGGGGACAGGGGGACTGAAGCTTTCTTT.

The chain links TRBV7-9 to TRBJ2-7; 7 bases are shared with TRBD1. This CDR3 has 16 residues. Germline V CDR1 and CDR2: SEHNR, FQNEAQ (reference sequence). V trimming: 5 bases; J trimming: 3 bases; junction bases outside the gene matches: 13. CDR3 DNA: TGTGCCAGCAGCCTCGAAATAGGTAGGGACAGCTACGAGCAGTACTTC. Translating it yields CASSLEIGRDSYEQYF. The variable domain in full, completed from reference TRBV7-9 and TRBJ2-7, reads DTGVSQNPRHKITKRGQNVTFRCDPISEHNRLYWYRQTLGQGPEFLTYFQNEAQLEKSRLLSDRFSAERPKGSFSTLEIQRTEQGDSAMYLCASSLEIGRDSYEQYFGPGTRLTVT.

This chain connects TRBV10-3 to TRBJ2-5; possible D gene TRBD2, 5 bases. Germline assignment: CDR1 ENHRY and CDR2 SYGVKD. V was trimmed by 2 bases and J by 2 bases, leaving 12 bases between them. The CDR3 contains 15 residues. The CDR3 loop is CAISEPTTGQETQYF. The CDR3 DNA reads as TGTGCCATCAGTGAGCCAACTACGGGGCAAGAGACCCAGTACTTC.

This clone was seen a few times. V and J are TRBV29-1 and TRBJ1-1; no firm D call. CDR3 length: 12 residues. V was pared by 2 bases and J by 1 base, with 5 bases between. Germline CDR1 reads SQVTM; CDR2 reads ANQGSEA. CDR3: CSVELTNTEAFF. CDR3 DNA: TGCAGCGTTGAATTGACGAACACTGAAGCTTTCTTT.

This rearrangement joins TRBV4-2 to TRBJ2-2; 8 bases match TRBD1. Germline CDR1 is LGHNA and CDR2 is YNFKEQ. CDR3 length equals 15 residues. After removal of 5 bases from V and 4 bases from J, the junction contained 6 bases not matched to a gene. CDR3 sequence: CASSIRTGSTGELFF. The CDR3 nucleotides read TGTGCCAGCAGCATCAGGACAGGGAGCACCGGGGAGCTGTTTTTT.

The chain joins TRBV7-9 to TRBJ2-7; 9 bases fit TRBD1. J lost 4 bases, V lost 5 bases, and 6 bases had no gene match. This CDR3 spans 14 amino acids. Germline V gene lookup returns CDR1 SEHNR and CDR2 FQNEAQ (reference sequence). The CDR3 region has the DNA TGTGCCAGCAGCCGGACAGGGGTTAGGTACGAGCAGTACTTC. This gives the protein CASSRTGVRYEQYF.

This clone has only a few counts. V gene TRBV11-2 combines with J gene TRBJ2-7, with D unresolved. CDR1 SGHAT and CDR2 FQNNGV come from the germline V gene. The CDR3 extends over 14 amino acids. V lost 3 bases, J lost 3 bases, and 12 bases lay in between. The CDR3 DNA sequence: TGTGCCAGCAGCTTTCAGGTGGAGAGCTACGAGCAGTACTTC. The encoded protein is CASSFQVESYEQYF.

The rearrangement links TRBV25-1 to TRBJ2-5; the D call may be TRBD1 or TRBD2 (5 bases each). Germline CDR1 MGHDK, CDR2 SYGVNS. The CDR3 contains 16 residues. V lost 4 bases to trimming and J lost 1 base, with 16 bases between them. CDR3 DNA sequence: TGTGCCAGCAGTGGGGGCCCGTCGGGACCCCAAGAGACCCAGTACTTC. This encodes CASSGGPSGPQETQYF.